This T cell receptor (beta chain) was sequenced for a study of human T cells and chemical hapten exposure. V lost 5 bases, J lost 6 bases, and 7 bases stayed unmatched. The CDR3 length is 13 residues. CDR1 and CDR2 (germline): DFQATT, SNEGSKA (reference sequence). Time point denoted: pre-sensitization, week 0. This sample's treatment: therapeutic diphenylcyclopropenone sensitization with weekly scalp DPC. Total RNA extraction was carried out from unfractionated whole blood. Findings of the study overall: Compared to controls, expanded TCRs made significantly more large clusters of similar CDR3s.

How the authors handled the data: Counting gave a median of around 90,000 TCRs per sample, with values ranging from about 23,224 to 750,000. MiXCR was run by TCRdb on the RACE reads, yielding one entry per CDR3 protein. TCRdb's processing, not the authors' own work, is the source of the V and J calls. The sample carries more than 75,000 distinct CDR3 sequences, approximately 9.9% recorded once. As regards this clonotype: Its antigen is still unknown.

This chain links TRBV20-1 with TRBJ1-5, with 7 nucleotides matching TRBD1. The source is a middle-aged woman with alopecia areata. Some clones in this sample may be carry-over from other donors' samples. Sequencing was performed on whole blood, taken in connection with sensitization to the hapten diphenylcyclopropenone (DPC). CDR3 DNA sequence: TGCAGTGCTGACAGGGCTGCGGGTCAGCCCCAGCATTTT. Its translation is CSADRAAGQPQHF.